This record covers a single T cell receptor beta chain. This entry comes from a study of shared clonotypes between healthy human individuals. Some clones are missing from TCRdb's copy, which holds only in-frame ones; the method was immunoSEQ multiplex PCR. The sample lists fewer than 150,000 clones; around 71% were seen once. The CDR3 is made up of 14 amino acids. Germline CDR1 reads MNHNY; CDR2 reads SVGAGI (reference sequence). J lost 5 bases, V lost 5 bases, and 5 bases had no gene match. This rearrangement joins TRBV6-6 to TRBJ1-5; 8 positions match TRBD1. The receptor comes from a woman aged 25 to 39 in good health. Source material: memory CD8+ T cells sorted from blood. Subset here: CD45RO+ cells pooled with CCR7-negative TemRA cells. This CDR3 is CASSPDRGYQPQHF. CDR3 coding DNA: TGTGCCAGCAGTCCCGACAGGGGATATCAGCCCCAGCATTTT.